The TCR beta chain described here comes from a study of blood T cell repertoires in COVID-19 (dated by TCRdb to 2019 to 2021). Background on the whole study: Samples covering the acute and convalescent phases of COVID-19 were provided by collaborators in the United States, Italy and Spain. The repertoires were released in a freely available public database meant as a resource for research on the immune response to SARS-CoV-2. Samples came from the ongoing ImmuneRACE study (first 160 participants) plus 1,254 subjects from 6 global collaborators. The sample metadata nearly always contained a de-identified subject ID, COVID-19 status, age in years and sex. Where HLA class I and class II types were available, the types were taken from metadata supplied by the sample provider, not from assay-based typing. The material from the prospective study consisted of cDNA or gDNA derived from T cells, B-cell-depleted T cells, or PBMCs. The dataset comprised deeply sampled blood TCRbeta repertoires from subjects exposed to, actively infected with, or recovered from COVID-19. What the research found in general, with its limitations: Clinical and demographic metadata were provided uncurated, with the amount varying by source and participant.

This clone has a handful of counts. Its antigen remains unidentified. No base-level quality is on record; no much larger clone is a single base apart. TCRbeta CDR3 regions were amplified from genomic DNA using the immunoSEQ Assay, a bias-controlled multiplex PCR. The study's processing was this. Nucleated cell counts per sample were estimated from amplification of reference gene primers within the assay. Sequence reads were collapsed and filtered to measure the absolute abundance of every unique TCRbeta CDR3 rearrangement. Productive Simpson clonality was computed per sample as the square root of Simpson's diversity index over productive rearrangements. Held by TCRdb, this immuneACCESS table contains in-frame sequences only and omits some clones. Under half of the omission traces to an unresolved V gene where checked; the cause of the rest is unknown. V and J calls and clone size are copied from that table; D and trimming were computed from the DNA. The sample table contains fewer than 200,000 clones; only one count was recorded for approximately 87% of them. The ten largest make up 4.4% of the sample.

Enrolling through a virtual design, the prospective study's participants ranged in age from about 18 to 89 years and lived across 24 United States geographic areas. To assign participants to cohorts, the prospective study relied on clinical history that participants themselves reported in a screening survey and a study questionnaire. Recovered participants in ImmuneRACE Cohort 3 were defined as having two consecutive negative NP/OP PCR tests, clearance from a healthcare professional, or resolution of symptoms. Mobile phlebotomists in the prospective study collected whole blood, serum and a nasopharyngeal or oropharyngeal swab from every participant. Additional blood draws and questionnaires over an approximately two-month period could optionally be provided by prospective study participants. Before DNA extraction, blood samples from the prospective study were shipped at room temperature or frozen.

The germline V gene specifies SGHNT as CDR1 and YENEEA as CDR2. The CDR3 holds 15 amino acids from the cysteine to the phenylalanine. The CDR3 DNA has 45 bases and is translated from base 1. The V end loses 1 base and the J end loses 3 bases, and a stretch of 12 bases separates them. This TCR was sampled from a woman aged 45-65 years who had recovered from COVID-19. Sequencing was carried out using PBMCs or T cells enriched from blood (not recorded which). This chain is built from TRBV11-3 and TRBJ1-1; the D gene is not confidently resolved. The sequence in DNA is TGTGCCAGCAGCTTAGGGCTCGGCGGGGACACTGAAGCTTTCTTT. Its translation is CASSLGLGGDTEAFF.